This is a list of T cell receptor beta chains from one sample in a study of control samples from healthy donors and cancer patients. Here immunoSEQ multiplex PCR was the method, and the copy in TCRdb shows in-frame clones only, minus some. The table shows just over 150,000 clones, with approximately 93% occurring only once. Sequenced material: blood. Source of these receptors: a woman aged 40 to 50 in good health. CDR3s include the opening cysteine and the closing phenylalanine or tryptophan. The order of the fields is J gene, CDR3 length, V gene, D gene, clone size, CDR3 protein, CDR3 DNA. D genes are given only for firm matches. The listing skips clone size in some rows; elsewhere it reads once, few, many or a size class.

>TRBJ1-4|14|TRBV2|TRBD1|.
CASRGTGGEEKLFF
TGTGCCAGCCGAGGGACAGGGGGCGAGGAAAAACTGTTTTTT
>TRBJ1-5|15|TRBV6-5|.|.
CASSFLQGPGEPQHF
TGTGCCAGCAGCTTTTTACAGGGCCCCGGGGAGCCCCAGCATTTT
>TRBJ2-5|13|TRBV27|.|once
CASSLLGRETQYF
TGTGCCAGCAGTTTACTAGGGCGGGAGACCCAGTACTTC
>TRBJ2-7|13|TRBV4-3|TRBD2|.
CASSQEAGYEQYF
TGCGCCAGCAGCCAAGAAGCGGGGTACGAGCAGTACTTC
>TRBJ1-5|17|TRBV6-6|TRBD1|.
CASSPTGGSYSNQPQHF
TGTGCCAGCAGTCCTACAGGGGGCTCTTATAGCAATCAGCCCCAGCATTTT
>TRBJ1-2|15|TRBV3-1/TRBV3-2|.|.
CASSQEGRGPYGYTF
TGTGCCAGCAGCCAAGAAGGAAGGGGACCCTATGGCTACACCTTC
>TRBJ2-3|15|TRBV6-5|.|.
CASSYKGIGTDTQYF
TGTGCCAGCAGTTACAAGGGGATCGGCACAGATACGCAGTATTTT
>TRBJ2-7|15|TRBV18|.|.
CASSPTGARASEQYF
TGTGCCAGCTCACCCACGGGGGCCAGGGCGAGCGAGCAGTACTTC
>TRBJ1-2|13|TRBV4-3|.|.
CASSPRGFYGYTF
TGCGCCAGCAGCCCCAGGGGATTCTATGGCTACACCTTC
>TRBJ1-3|15|TRBV9|TRBD1|.
CASSASGQSGNTIYF
TGTGCCAGCAGCGCCTCGGGACAGTCTGGAAACACCATATATTTT
>TRBJ2-7|13|TRBV11-3|.|.
CASSPAGDYEQYF
TGTGCCAGCAGCCCCGCCGGAGACTACGAGCAGTACTTC
>TRBJ1-1|13|TRBV5-1|TRBD1|.
CASFGTGGTEAFF
TGCGCCAGCTTCGGGACAGGGGGCACTGAAGCTTTCTTT
>TRBJ1-2|12|TRBV6-2/TRBV6-3|.|.
CASSQGISGYTF
TGTGCCAGCAGCCAGGGGATCTCTGGCTACACCTTC
>TRBJ2-7|11|TRBV5-4|.|.
CASSISYEQYF
TGTGCCAGCAGCATTTCCTACGAGCAGTACTTC
>TRBJ1-2|14|TRBV6-5|.|.
CASSYQTGVGGYTF
TGTGCCAGCAGTTACCAGACAGGAGTGGGTGGCTACACCTTC
>TRBJ2-7|16|TRBV4-2|.|.
CASSQEGGGARYEQYF
TGTGCCAGCAGCCAAGAAGGAGGGGGCGCCCGGTACGAGCAGTACTTC
>TRBJ1-1|15|TRBV5-6|TRBD1|.
CASSLVFRGRTEAFF
TGTGCCAGCAGCTTGGTTTTCAGGGGGCGAACTGAAGCTTTCTTT
>TRBJ2-1|15|TRBV6-1|TRBD2|.
CASSENGRAVNEQFF
TGTGCCAGCAGTGAAAACGGGAGGGCCGTAAATGAGCAGTTCTTC
>TRBJ1-1|17|TRBV5-1|.|.
CASSPTGGAGGNTEAFF
TGCGCCAGCAGCCCAACCGGGGGCGCCGGGGGGAACACTGAAGCTTTCTTT
>TRBJ2-7|14|TRBV5-8|TRBD2|.
CASSLAGLASEQYF
TGTGCCAGCAGCTTGGCCGGACTAGCAAGCGAGCAGTACTTC
>TRBJ1-2|13|TRBV7-2|TRBD1|.
CASSQDRELGYTF
TGTGCCAGCAGTCAGGACAGGGAGCTCGGCTACACCTTC
>TRBJ2-3|16|TRBV24-1|TRBD2|once
CATSDRASGSPDTQYF
TGTGCCACCAGTGATAGGGCTAGCGGGAGTCCAGATACGCAGTATTTT
>TRBJ2-2|14|TRBV19|.|.
CASSEGPNTGELFF
TGTGCCAGTTCTGAGGGGCCGAACACCGGGGAGCTGTTTTTT
>TRBJ1-5|15|TRBV20-1|.|.
CSASSHRVRNQPQHF
TGCAGTGCTAGTTCGCACAGGGTTCGCAATCAGCCCCAGCATTTT
>TRBJ2-2|15|TRBV21-1|.|.
CASSKGGENTGELFF
TGTGCCAGCAGCAAAGGGGGAGAGAACACCGGGGAGCTGTTTTTT
>TRBJ2-6|19|TRBV11-3|TRBD1|once
CASSPGTGVGGSGANVLTF
TGTGCCAGCAGCCCGGGGACAGGTGTAGGGGGCTCTGGGGCCAACGTCCTGACTTTC
>TRBJ1-1|15|TRBV6-4|TRBD1|.
CASREQGAPHTEAFF
TGTGCCAGCAGGGAACAGGGGGCGCCGCACACTGAAGCTTTCTTT
>TRBJ2-1|17|TRBV7-2|TRBD2|once
CASSLVGTSGTNNEQFF
TGTGCCAGCAGCTTAGTAGGGACTAGCGGGACTAACAATGAGCAGTTCTTC
>TRBJ2-7|15|TRBV7-3|TRBD1|.
CASSPMTGAAYEQYF
TGTGCCAGCAGCCCCATGACAGGGGCGGCCTACGAGCAGTACTTC
>TRBJ1-1|14|TRBV5-8|TRBD1|.
CASSRQGPNTEAFF
TGTGCCAGCAGCAGACAGGGGCCGAACACTGAAGCTTTCTTT
>TRBJ1-1|17|TRBV7-9|.|.
CASSFPWQVRVNTEAFF
TGTGCCAGCAGCTTCCCGTGGCAGGTTCGAGTGAACACTGAAGCTTTCTTT
>TRBJ1-1|15|TRBV4-1|TRBD1|.
CASSQLTGLITEAFF
TGCGCCAGCAGCCAATTGACAGGGTTGATCACTGAAGCTTTCTTT
>TRBJ1-3|15|TRBV25-1|.|once
CASSENPGSGNTIYF
TGTGCCAGCAGTGAGAACCCAGGGTCTGGAAACACCATATATTTT
>TRBJ2-7|14|TRBV10-3|.|few
CAIRIGTSTVEQYF
TGTGCCATCAGGATTGGGACGTCGACGGTCGAGCAGTACTTC
>TRBJ1-1|14|TRBV6-2/TRBV6-3|.|.
CASSWDGRVAEAFF
TGTGCCAGCAGTTGGGACGGCCGGGTGGCTGAAGCTTTCTTT
>TRBJ2-5|17|TRBV6-1|TRBD1|.
CASTERRGQGVVETQYF
TGTGCCAGCACTGAAAGGAGAGGACAGGGGGTAGTGGAGACCCAGTACTTC
>TRBJ2-3|17|TRBV6-2/TRBV6-3|TRBD1|once
CASSLRQGVIITDTQYF
TGTGCCAGCAGTCTCCGACAGGGGGTCATCATAACAGATACGCAGTATTTT
>TRBJ2-7|14|TRBV7-9|TRBD1|few
CASSSWTGTRQQYF
TGTGCCAGCAGCTCTTGGACAGGGACGCGTCAGCAGTACTTC
>TRBJ1-1|13|TRBV29-1|.|.
CSVATGGDTEAFF
TGCAGCGTGGCGACTGGGGGGGACACTGAAGCTTTCTTT
>TRBJ2-6|18|TRBV5-1|.|once
CASSQTEGRPGGANVLTF
TGCGCCAGCAGCCAAACGGAGGGCAGACCTGGTGGGGCCAACGTCCTGACTTTC
>TRBJ1-2|13|TRBV27|.|.
CASSLGGGDGYTF
TGTGCCAGCAGTTTAGGGGGGGGCGATGGCTACACCTTC
>TRBJ2-7|14|TRBV15|.|.
CATSRDVGPYEQYF
TGTGCCACCAGCAGAGATGTAGGGCCCTACGAGCAGTACTTC
>TRBJ1-5|12|TRBV27|.|.
CASSLGDQPQHF
TGTGCCAGCAGCCTGGGCGATCAGCCCCAGCATTTT
>TRBJ2-1|16|TRBV18|TRBD1|.
CASSPIGQGSRDEQFF
TGTGCCAGCTCACCAATCGGACAGGGGAGTCGAGATGAGCAGTTCTTC
>TRBJ2-7|15|TRBV4-3|.|.
CASSQVRASSYEQYF
TGCGCCAGCAGCCAAGTTAGAGCGAGCTCCTACGAGCAGTACTTC
>TRBJ2-7|15|TRBV6-2/TRBV6-3|.|.
CASSYGGGHLYEQYF
TGTGCCAGCAGTTACGGTGGGGGACACCTCTACGAGCAGTACTTC
>TRBJ2-3|16|TRBV7-8|TRBD2|.
CASSLELAGGTDTQYF
TGTGCCAGCAGCTTAGAGTTAGCGGGTGGCACAGATACGCAGTATTTT
>TRBJ1-2|16|TRBV5-1|TRBD1|.
CASSPNPGTGENRYTF
TGCGCCAGCAGCCCCAACCCCGGGACAGGGGAGAATCGCTACACCTTC
>TRBJ1-2|12|TRBV24-1|TRBD1|.
CAITTGGDGYTF
TGTGCCATCACAACAGGGGGCGATGGCTACACCTTC
>TRBJ1-5|17|TRBV6-2/TRBV6-3|.|.
CASSYSQGKGGNQPQHF
TGTGCCAGCAGTTACTCTCAGGGTAAGGGTGGCAATCAGCCCCAGCATTTT
>TRBJ1-1|18|TRBV2|.|.
CASSATTGQLPLNTEAFF
TGTGCCAGCAGCGCTACTACGGGACAACTGCCTTTGAACACTGAAGCTTTCTTT
>TRBJ1-5|12|TRBV6-1|.|few
CASSELRQPQHF
TGTGCCAGCAGTGAGTTGCGTCAGCCCCAGCATTTT
>TRBJ2-4|14|TRBV7-2|.|.
CASSSSGLRDIQYF
.
>TRBJ2-3|14|TRBV5-4|.|.
CASSLDSSQDTQYF
TGTGCCAGCAGCTTGGATTCCAGTCAAGATACGCAGTATTTT
>TRBJ2-5|15|TRBV7-9|.|.
CASSAPGTVRETQYF
TGTGCCAGCAGCGCCCCCGGGACGGTGCGAGAGACCCAGTACTTC
>TRBJ1-1|14|TRBV6-5|.|few
CASSSGTAVGEAFF
TGTGCCAGCAGTAGTGGGACGGCGGTGGGTGAAGCTTTCTTT
>TRBJ2-6|19|TRBV24-1|TRBD1|.
CATSDLRDRGTSGANVLTF
TGTGCCACCAGTGATTTGCGGGACAGGGGTACCTCTGGGGCCAACGTCCTGACTTTC
>TRBJ1-2|12|TRBV5-1|TRBD1|.
CASRTGDYGYTF
TGCGCCAGCAGGACAGGGGACTATGGCTACACCTTC
>TRBJ1-5|13|TRBV5-5|.|.
CASSLGRNQPQHF
TGTGCCAGCAGCTTGGGTCGCAATCAGCCCCAGCATTTT
>TRBJ2-7|15|TRBV7-9|.|.
CASSFSQDSSYEQYF
TGTGCCAGCAGCTTTTCGCAGGACAGCTCCTACGAGCAGTACTTC